This T cell receptor (beta chain) was identified in a study of cytomegalovirus exposure and HLA in healthy donors. Whole-study results and caveats: Across donors, presence/absence analyses took sequencing depth to be roughly uniform. DRB1 showed the most TCR associations and HLA-C the fewest in a later analysis, as rates varied by HLA locus.

About this clone itself: What it binds is unknown.

Researchers ran the PCR with 60 Vbeta and 13 Jbeta primers. Clones were sequenced by immunoSEQ multiplex PCR, and TCRdb holds only the in-frame ones, with some missing. This repertoire shows about 37,000 clones, 74% found once; its top ten account for roughly 6%. Unrecorded immune exposures were likely, despite nominal health at sampling. V lost 2 bases to trimming and J lost 6 bases; unmatched junction nucleotides: 3. Germline assignment: CDR1 MNHNY and CDR2 SVGAGI (reference sequence). The CDR3 extends over 13 amino acids. This clonotype originated in a man aged 25 to 40 in good health and CMV-seronegative. The chain employs TRBV6-6 and TRBJ2-7; 8 bases fit TRBD1. Sequencing used PBMCs. DNA of the CDR3: TGTGCCAGCAGTTACAAGGACAGGGCCGAGCAGTACTTC. Translated, it gives CASSYKDRAEQYF.